The next 13 T cell receptor beta chains were all read from a single sample in a study of blood T cell repertoires in COVID-19. Clones were sequenced by immunoSEQ multiplex PCR, and TCRdb holds only the in-frame ones, with some missing. The data contain tens of thousands of clones, 87% of them seen just once; the ten biggest clones take up around 5%. Sequenced material: peripheral blood. These receptors originate from a woman older than 75 with acute or convalescent COVID-19.

This clone was found once. This chain joins TRBV5-4 and TRBJ2-1; TRBD2 matches at 9 bases. This CDR3 is built from 15 residues. The germline gives CDR1 SGHNT, CDR2 YYREEE (reference sequence). Trimming took 3 bases from V and 8 from J; bases not matched to a gene: 9. CDR3 region: CASSSRREGPDEQFF. For the CDR3, the DNA is TGTGCCAGCAGCTCCCGGCGGGAGGGCCCGGATGAGCAGTTCTTC.

V gene TRBV4-1 combines with J gene TRBJ2-7, with D possibly TRBD2 on 7 matching bases. The CDR3 is 16 amino acids. Trimming cost V 4 bases and J 2 bases, with 18 bases left between them. Germline CDR1 reads MGHRA; CDR2 reads YSYEKL. The CDR3 DNA is TGCGCCAGCAGCCTAATAGGGGGGGGCCGTGCCTACGAGCAGTACTTC. Protein product: CASSLIGGGRAYEQYF.

This rearrangement joins TRBV25-1 to TRBJ2-3; TRBD2 aligns across 7 bases. V lost 6 bases to trimming and J lost 2 bases; unmatched junction nucleotides: 14. The CDR3 length is 17 residues. CDR1 MGHDK and CDR2 SYGVNS come from the germline V gene. CDR3 nucleotide sequence: TGTGCCAGCAGGCAAACCGGGACTACAGCTCTCACAGATACGCAGTATTTT. It specifies CASRQTGTTALTDTQYF.

The V call is TRBV11-2, the J call TRBJ2-5; a weak D match, TRBD2 (6 bases). The CDR3 is 15 residues long. Germline assignment: CDR1 SGHAT and CDR2 FQNNGV. V lost 3 bases, J lost 4 bases, and 15 bases lay in between. The CDR3 region has the DNA TGTGCCAGCAGCTTTAGGGATAGCGGTAGAGAGACCCAGTACTTC. Translated: CASSFRDSGRETQYF. Complete variable domain (other parts from reference TRBV11-2 and TRBJ2-5): EAGVAQSPRYKIIEKRQSVAFWCNPISGHATLYWYQQILGQGPKLLIQFQNNGVVDDSQLPKDRFSAERLKGVDSTLKIQPAKLEDSAVYLCASSFRDSGRETQYFGPGTRLLVL.

The rearrangement links TRBV9 to TRBJ1-6; 7 bases agree with TRBD1. The CDR3 length is 16 residues. V gave up 4 bases and J gave up 5 bases; unmatched junction bases: 9. Germline CDR1 SGDLS, CDR2 YYNGEE. CDR3 sequence (DNA): TGTGCCAGCAGCCTGACAGGGAGAGTGGATAATTCACCCCTCCACTTT. The encoded protein is CASSLTGRVDNSPLHF.

The chain combines TRBV6-1 with TRBJ1-5; D is possibly TRBD1 (6 bases). The germline V gene has CDR1 MNHNS and CDR2 SASEGT. V was pared by 3 bases and J by 11 bases, with 17 bases between. The length of the CDR3 is 14 residues. The CDR3 DNA reads as TGTGCCAGCAGTGATTCGGGACACAAGAAGGCCCAGCATTTT. As protein: CASSDSGHKKAQHF.

The sample holds one count of this clone. The chain employs TRBV6-5 and TRBJ1-6, with 8 bases aligning to TRBD1. Germline CDR1 MNHEY, CDR2 SVGAGI. The CDR3 spans 16 residues. Germline trimming cut 3 bases from V and 5 bases from J; bases unmatched to any gene: 6. The CDR3 loop reads CASSYLSTGDNSPLHF. CDR3 sequence (DNA): TGTGCCAGCAGTTATCTCTCGACAGGGGATAATTCACCCCTCCACTTT.

V gene TRBV4-2 combines with J gene TRBJ2-3, with TRBD2 matching over 10 bases. From germline, CDR1 is LGHNA and CDR2 YNFKEQ. V dropped 0 bases and J dropped 3; count of bases not matched to a gene: 12. This CDR3 contains 19 residues. In DNA form, the CDR3 reads TGTGCCAGCAGCCAAGATATGGGCGCTAGCGGGGGCATAACAGATACGCAGTATTTT. Its translation is CASSQDMGASGGITDTQYF.

Written as DNA, the CDR3 is TGTGCCAGCTCACCAATACAAAGGGGACAGCAGAACACTGAAGCTTTCTTT. This gives the protein CASSPIQRGQQNTEAFF. J is TRBJ1-1 and V is TRBV18, with 7 bases matching TRBD1. CDR1 is KGHSH, CDR2 LQKENI, per germline. The CDR3 is 17 amino acids. After removal of 2 bases from V and 1 base from J, the junction contained 10 bases not matched to a gene.

V usage is TRBV6-1 and J usage is TRBJ1-1, with a tentative D call TRBD1 (5 bases). Trimming stripped 3 bases from V and 6 bases from J, with 5 bases between. Germline CDR1 and CDR2: MNHNS and SASEGT. The CDR3 contains 11 residues. The CDR3 nucleotides read TGTGCCAGCAGTGACAGGGCTGAAGCTTTCTTT. Its protein product is CASSDRAEAFF.

J is TRBJ1-1 and V is TRBV20-1; D may be TRBD1 (6 bases). Trimming removed 3 bases from V and 6 bases from J, with 20 bases in between. CDR1 and CDR2 from the germline V gene are DFQATT and SNEGSKA (reference sequence). CDR3 size: 15 residues. CDR3 in amino acids: CSASGQTGRGSEAFF. The CDR3 DNA follows: TGCAGTGCTAGTGGGCAGACGGGGAGGGGGTCTGAAGCTTTCTTT.

V is TRBV7-2 and J is TRBJ1-3, with D possibly being TRBD1 (5 bases). With 2 bases removed from V and 0 bases from J, the gap between germline ends came to 11 bases. Germline V gene sequence: CDR1 SGHTA, CDR2 FQGNSA. This CDR3 has 16 residues. CDR3 in DNA: TGTGCCAGCAGCTTATCCGGGGGAAGCTCTGGAAACACCATATATTTT. This translates into CASSLSGGSSGNTIYF. The full variable domain, its missing parts supplied by reference TRBV7-2 and TRBJ1-3, is GAGVSQSPSNKVTEKGKDVELRCDPISGHTALYWYRQSLGQGLEFLIYFQGNSAPDKSGLPSDRFSAERTGGSVSTLTIQRTQQEDSAVYLCASSLSGGSSGNTIYFGEGSWLTVV.

This clone has more than one count but fewer than ten. The chain recombines TRBV12-3 or TRBV12-4 with TRBJ1-1; D unresolved. CDR3 length: 13 amino acids. V dropped 5 bases and J dropped 1 base, with 8 bases sitting between them. The CDR3 loop is CASSLPGNTEAFF. The CDR3 bases are TGTGCCAGCAGTCTCCCAGGGAACACTGAAGCTTTCTTT.